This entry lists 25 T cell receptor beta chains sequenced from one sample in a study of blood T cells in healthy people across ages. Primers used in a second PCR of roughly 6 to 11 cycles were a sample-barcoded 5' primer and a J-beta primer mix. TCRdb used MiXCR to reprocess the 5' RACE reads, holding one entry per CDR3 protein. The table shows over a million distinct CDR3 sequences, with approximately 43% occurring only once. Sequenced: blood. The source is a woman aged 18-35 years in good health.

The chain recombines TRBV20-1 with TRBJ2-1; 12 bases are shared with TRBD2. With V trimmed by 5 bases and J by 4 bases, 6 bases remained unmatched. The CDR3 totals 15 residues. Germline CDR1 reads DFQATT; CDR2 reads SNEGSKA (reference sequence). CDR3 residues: CSAPDTSGGYNEQFF. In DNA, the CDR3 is TGCAGTGCTCCCGATACTAGCGGGGGGTACAATGAGCAGTTCTTC.

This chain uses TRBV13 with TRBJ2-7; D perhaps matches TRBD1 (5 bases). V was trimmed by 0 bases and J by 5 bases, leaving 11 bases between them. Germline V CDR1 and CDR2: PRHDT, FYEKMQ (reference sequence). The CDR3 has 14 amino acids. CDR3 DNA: TGTGCCAGCAGCTTAGGGCAGGGTTGGGACGAGCAGTACTTC. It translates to CASSLGQGWDEQYF.

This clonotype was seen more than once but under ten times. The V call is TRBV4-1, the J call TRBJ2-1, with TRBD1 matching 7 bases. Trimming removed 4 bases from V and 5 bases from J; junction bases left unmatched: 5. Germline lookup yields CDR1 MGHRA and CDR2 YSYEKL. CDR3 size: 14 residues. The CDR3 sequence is CASSRTGTDNEQFF. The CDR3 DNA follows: TGCGCCAGCAGCCGAACCGGGACAGACAATGAGCAGTTCTTC.

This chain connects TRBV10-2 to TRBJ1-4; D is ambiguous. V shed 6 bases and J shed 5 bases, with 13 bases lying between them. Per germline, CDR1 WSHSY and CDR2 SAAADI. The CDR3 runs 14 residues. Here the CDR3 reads CASSAHGRNEKLFF. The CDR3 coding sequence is TGCGCCAGCAGCGCACATGGAAGGAATGAAAAACTGTTTTTT.

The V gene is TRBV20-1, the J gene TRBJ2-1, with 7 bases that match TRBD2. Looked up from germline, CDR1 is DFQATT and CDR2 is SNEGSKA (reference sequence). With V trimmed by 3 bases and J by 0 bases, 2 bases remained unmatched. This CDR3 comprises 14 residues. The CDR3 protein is CSASGRLSYNEQFF. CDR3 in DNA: TGCAGTGCTAGCGGGAGGCTCTCCTACAATGAGCAGTTCTTC.

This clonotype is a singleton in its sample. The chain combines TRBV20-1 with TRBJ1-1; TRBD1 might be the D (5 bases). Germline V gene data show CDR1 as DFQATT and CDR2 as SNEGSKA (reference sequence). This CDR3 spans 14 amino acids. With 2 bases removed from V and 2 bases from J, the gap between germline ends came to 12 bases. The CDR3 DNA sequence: TGCAGTGCTAGAATCGGACATATCAACACTGAAGCTTTCTTT. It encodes CSARIGHINTEAFF.

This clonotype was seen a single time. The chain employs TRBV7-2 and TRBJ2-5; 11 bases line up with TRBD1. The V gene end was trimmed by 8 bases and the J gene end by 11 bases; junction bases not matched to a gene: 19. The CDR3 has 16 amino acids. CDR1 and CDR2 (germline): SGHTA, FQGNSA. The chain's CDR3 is CASSLGQGAAYNEQYF. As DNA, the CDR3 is TGTGCCAGCTCCCTCGGACAGGGGGCCGCCTACAATGAGCAGTACTTC.

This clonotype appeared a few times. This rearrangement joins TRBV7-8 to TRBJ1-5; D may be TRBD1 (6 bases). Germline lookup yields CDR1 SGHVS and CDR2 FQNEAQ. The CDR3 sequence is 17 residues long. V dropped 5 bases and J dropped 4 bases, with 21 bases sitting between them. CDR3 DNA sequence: TGTGCCAGCAGCCAGTCCTCCGCAGGACAGCTAAATCAGCCCCAGCATTTT. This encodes CASSQSSAGQLNQPQHF.

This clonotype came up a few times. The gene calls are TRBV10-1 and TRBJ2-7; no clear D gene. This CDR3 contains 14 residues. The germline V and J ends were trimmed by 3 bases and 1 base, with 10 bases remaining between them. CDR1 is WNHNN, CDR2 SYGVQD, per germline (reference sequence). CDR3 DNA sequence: TGCGCCAGCAGTGAATATAGGGAATCCTACGAGCAGTACTTC. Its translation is CASSEYRESYEQYF.

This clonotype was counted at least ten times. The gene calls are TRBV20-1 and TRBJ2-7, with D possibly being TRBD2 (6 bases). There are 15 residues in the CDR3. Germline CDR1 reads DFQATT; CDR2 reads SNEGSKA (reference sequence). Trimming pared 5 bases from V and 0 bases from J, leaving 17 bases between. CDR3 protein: CSAFGPTSSSYEQYF. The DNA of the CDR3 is TGCAGTGCTTTTGGCCCCACTAGCAGCTCCTACGAGCAGTACTTC.

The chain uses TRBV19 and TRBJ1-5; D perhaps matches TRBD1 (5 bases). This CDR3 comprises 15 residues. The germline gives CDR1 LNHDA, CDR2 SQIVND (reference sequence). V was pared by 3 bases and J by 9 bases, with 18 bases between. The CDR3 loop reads CASSIVDRPGGPQHF. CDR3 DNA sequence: TGTGCCAGTAGTATTGTGGATCGACCCGGGGGGCCCCAGCATTTT.

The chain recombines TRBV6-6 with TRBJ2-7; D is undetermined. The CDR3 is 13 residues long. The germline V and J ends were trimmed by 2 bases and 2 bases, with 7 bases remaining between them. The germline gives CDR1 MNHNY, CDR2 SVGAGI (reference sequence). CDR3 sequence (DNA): TGTGCCAGCAGTTACCCGACCACCTACGAGCAGTACTTC. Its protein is CASSYPTTYEQYF.

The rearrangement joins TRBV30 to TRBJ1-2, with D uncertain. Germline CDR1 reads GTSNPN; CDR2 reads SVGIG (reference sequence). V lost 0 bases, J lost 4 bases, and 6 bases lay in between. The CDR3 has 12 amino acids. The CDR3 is CAWSVLVYGYTF. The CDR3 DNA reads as TGTGCCTGGAGTGTACTGGTCTATGGCTACACCTTC.

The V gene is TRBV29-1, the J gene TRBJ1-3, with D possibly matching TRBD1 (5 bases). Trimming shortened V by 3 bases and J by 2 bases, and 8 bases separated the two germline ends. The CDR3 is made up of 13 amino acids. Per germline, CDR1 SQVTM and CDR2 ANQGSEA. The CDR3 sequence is CSVEGRAGNTIYF. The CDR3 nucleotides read TGCAGCGTTGAGGGCAGGGCTGGAAACACCATATATTTT.

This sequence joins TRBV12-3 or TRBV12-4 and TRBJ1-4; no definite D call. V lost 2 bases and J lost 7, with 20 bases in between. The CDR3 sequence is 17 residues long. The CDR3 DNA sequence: TGTGCCAGCAGTTTATCACTCCACCGACCGGGCCTTGAAAAACTGTTTTTT. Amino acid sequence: CASSLSLHRPGLEKLFF.

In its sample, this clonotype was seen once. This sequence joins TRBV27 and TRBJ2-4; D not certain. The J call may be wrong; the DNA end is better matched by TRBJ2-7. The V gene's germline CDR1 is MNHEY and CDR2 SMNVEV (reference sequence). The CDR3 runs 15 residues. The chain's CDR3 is CASSLKSHSTYEQYF. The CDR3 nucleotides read TGTGCCAGCAGTTTAAAAAGTCACAGTACCTACGAGCAGTACTTC.

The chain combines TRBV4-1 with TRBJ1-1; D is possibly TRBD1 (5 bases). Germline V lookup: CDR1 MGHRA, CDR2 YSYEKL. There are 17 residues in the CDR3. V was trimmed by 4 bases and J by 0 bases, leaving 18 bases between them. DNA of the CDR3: TGCGCCAGCAGCCTAGGAGGAGGGGAGGGAATGAACACTGAAGCTTTCTTT. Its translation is CASSLGGGEGMNTEAFF.

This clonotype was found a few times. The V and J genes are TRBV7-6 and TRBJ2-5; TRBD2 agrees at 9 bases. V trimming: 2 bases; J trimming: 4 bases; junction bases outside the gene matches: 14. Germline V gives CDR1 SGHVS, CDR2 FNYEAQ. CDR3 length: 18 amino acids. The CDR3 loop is CASSLRLAGSFKGETQYF. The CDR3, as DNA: TGTGCCAGCAGCTTACGTCTAGCGGGGTCTTTCAAAGGAGAGACCCAGTACTTC.

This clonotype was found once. The CDR3 protein is CATSRDPDGEQYF. The CDR3, as DNA: TGTGCCACCAGCAGAGATCCGGACGGGGAGCAGTACTTC. This chain connects TRBV15 to TRBJ2-5; TRBD2 might be the D (5 bases). Per germline, CDR1 LNHNV and CDR2 YYDKDF (reference sequence). CDR3 length equals 13 residues. The V and J ends lost 0 bases and 11 bases respectively, with 13 bases between them. Drawing the rest from reference TRBV15 and TRBJ2-5, the complete variable domain is DAMVIQNPRYQVTQFGKPVTLSCSQTLNHNVMYWYQQKSSQAPKLLFHYYDKDFNNEADTPDNFQSRRPNTSFCFLDIRSPGLGDTAMYLCATSRDPDGEQYFGPGTRLLVL.

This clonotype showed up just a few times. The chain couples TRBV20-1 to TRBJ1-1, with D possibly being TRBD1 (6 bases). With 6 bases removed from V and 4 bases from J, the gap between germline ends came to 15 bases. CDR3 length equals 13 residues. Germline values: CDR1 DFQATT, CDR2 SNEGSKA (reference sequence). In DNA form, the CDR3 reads TGCAGTGCGATACAGGGTAGGGGCACTGAAGCTTTCTTT. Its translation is CSAIQGRGTEAFF.

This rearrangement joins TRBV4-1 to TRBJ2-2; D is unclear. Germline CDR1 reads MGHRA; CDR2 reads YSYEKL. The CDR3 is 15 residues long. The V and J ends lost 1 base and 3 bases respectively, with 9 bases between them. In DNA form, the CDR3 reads TGCGCCAGCAGCCAAGGCCTATTTGACACCGGGGAGCTGTTTTTT. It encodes CASSQGLFDTGELFF.

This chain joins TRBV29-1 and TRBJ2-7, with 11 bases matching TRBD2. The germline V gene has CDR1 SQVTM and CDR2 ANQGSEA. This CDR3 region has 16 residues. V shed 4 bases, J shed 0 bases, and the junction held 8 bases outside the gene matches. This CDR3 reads CSVGGLAGGNSYEQYF. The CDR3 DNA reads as TGCAGCGTTGGGGGATTAGCGGGGGGGAACTCCTACGAGCAGTACTTC.

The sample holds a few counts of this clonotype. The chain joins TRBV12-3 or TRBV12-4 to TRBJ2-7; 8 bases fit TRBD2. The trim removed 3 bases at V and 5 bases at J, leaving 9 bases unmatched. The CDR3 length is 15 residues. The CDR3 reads CASSFKTSGLDEQYF. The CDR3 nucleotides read TGTGCCAGCAGTTTTAAAACTAGCGGTTTGGACGAGCAGTACTTC.

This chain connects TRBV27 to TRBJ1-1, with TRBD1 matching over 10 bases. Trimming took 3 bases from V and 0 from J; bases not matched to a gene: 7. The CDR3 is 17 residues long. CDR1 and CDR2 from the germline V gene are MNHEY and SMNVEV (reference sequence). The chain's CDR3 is CASSLGTGVGMNTEAFF. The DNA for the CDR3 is TGTGCCAGCAGTTTGGGGACAGGGGTGGGTATGAACACTGAAGCTTTCTTT.

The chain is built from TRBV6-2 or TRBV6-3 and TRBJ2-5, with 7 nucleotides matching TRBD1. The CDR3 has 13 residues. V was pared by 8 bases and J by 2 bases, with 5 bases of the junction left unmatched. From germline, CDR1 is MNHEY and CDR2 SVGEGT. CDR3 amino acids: CASGTGEQETQYF. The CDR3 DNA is TGTGCCAGCGGAACAGGGGAGCAAGAGACCCAGTACTTC.